This entry is about one TCR beta chain. Other DNA variants within this sample encode the same CDR3. TCRB transcripts that were expressed got sequenced, as all of the isolated RNA had been reverse transcribed. TCRdb keeps only in-frame clones here, not all; method: immunoSEQ multiplex PCR. The table includes more than 300,000 clones, roughly 16% detected once. The data derive from a study of beta chain features in type 1 diabetes. Germline CDR1 and CDR2: GTSNPN and SVGIG (reference sequence). The V and J ends lost 0 bases and 2 bases respectively, with 9 bases between them. The CDR3 length is 14 residues.

The sequenced material came from naive CD4+ T cells from blood. The chain joins TRBV30 to TRBJ2-3; the D gene is possibly TRBD2 (6 bases). This receptor was taken from a woman under 30 in good health. The CDR3 region is CAWSVGGATDTQYF. The CDR3 bases are TGTGCCTGGAGTGTCGGAGGGGCCACAGATACGCAGTATTTT.